This TCR beta chain was obtained from a study of T-cell reconstitution after alpha-beta-depleted transplantation in children. Unique molecular identifiers were incorporated during preparation of the TCRbeta library. TCRdb passed the PCR reads through MiXCR, listing each CDR3 protein once. The sample lists some 550,000 distinct CDR3 sequences, more than 20% occurring once. In this sample, this clonotype turned up a few times. The antigen is not known. Findings and caveats of the study: After one year, T-cell counts and TCRbeta diversity mostly came from new T cells. Alpha-beta T cells about two months after transplant reportedly derived from several hundred expanded graft clones. High day-60 TCRbeta diversity in some patients came from surviving recipient T cells and thymic progenitors.

V was clipped by 3 bases and J by 6 bases; unmatched bases: 12. The CDR3 length is 18 residues. The receptor was derived from a boy under two years old who had a stem cell transplant for acute myeloid leukemia, so the T cells may come from the graft donor. This specimen was PBMCs, mostly from graft donor cells, taken 360 days after TCRalphabeta/CD19-depleted stem cell transplant. The rearrangement links TRBV12-3 or TRBV12-4 to TRBJ2-1; 12 bases match TRBD2. CDR3 sequence reads: CASSLVPLLAGGFNEQFF. The CDR3 nucleotides read TGTGCCAGCAGTTTGGTCCCTTTACTAGCGGGGGGCTTCAATGAGCAGTTCTTC.